This T cell receptor beta chain comes out of a study of cytomegalovirus exposure and HLA in healthy donors. Vbeta (60) and Jbeta (13) primers were used in the PCR. Produced via immunoSEQ multiplex PCR; TCRdb's table is partial and in-frame only. Its clone listing holds some 72,000 clones. The CDR3 spans 16 residues. Germline assignment: CDR1 KGHSH and CDR2 LQKENI. The V and J ends lost 4 bases and 4 bases respectively, with 17 bases between them. The rearrangement joins TRBV18 to TRBJ2-1; D ambiguous. The sequenced material came from PBMCs. The sequence was collected from a man aged 35-49 years in good health and CMV-seronegative. The DNA of the CDR3 is TGTGCCAGCTCACAAGTAAAGCTTACGACTTACAATGAGCAGTTCTTC. It codes for CASSQVKLTTYNEQFF.